This TCR beta chain was observed in a study of blood T cell repertoires in COVID-19 (dated by TCRdb to 2020 to 2022). With regard to the full study: Collaborator samples came from the United States, Italy and Spain and covered acute and convalescent phases of COVID-19. The samples were drawn from two sources: the first 160 participants of the ongoing ImmuneRACE study, and 950 to 1,500 subjects contributed by 6 global collaborators. The dataset comprised deeply sampled blood TCRbeta repertoires from subjects exposed to, actively infected with, or recovered from COVID-19. The material from the prospective study consisted of cDNA or gDNA derived from T cells, B-cell-depleted T cells, or PBMCs. The repertoires were released in a freely available public database meant as a resource for research on the immune response to SARS-CoV-2. The sample metadata nearly always contained a de-identified subject ID, COVID-19 status, age in years and sex. HLA class I and class II types, where available, came from metadata supplied by the sample provider rather than from assay-based typing. What the authors observed across the whole study: Clinical and demographic metadata were provided uncurated, with the amount varying by source and participant.

One collaborating source in Seattle enrolled patients during active infection and followed them longitudinally through the course of disease. Collaborating institutions collected whole blood in K2EDTA tubes following their own protocols. For TCRbeta analysis, collaborators shipped samples as frozen whole blood, isolated PBMCs, or DNA extracted from either of those sample types. The immunoSEQ Assay, a bias-controlled multiplex PCR, was used to amplify TCRbeta CDR3 regions from genomic DNA. The study's processing was this. Nucleated cell counts per sample were estimated from amplification of reference gene primers within the assay. Sequence reads were collapsed and filtered to measure the absolute abundance of every unique TCRbeta CDR3 rearrangement. Productive Simpson clonality was computed per sample as the square root of Simpson's diversity index over productive rearrangements. TCRdb obtained this table from immuneACCESS and retained in-frame rearrangements with V and J assigned. These tables miss some clones; where compared with another copy, unresolved V genes account for less than half of the shortfall, and the remainder is unexplained. V and J calls and clone size are those listed in that table; D and trimming were worked out from the DNA. The sample contains under 95,000 clones, 91% of them found a single time. In total, the top ten clones hold 2.6% of the sample.

In regard to this clone: What this receptor recognizes is not known. Per-base qualities were not stored, and no clone one base away is much larger.

Sequencing used peripheral blood. The sequence was collected from a man in his fifties or sixties with COVID-19, enrolled during active disease.

The CDR3 here reads CASTRTGANYGYTF. The sequenced DNA: TGTGCCAGCACCAGGACAGGGGCCAACTATGGCTACACCTTC. This chain joins TRBV6-5 to TRBJ1-2, and 9 junction bases match TRBD1. The germline V end is reduced by 7 bases and the J end by 2 bases; junction bases left unmatched: 5. CDR1 and CDR2 were assigned from the germline V gene as MNHEY and SVGAGI. Its CDR3 holds 14 amino acids, cysteine through phenylalanine. The only DNA kept is the CDR3, 42 bases in frame from the first base.